The 12 T cell receptor beta chains below were found in one sample sequenced in a study of CD8 T cells in Susac syndrome. Roughly 0.45 to 1 ug RNA was reverse transcribed with random hexamers. TCRdb passed the immunoSEQ multiplex PCR reads through MiXCR, listing each CDR3 protein once. The sample holds more than 70,000 distinct CDR3 sequences, around 93% seen once. Sequenced input: CD8+ T cells from PBMCs. All receptors derive from a human donor in good health.

Here the CDR3 DNA reads TGTGCTAGTGGGTTGCCTCTCAATGAGCAGTTCTTC. Translating it yields CASGLPLNEQFF. The rearrangement joins TRBV12-5 to TRBJ2-1; D remains ambiguous. The CDR3 runs to 12 residues. Germline V gives CDR1 LGHNT, CDR2 FRNRAP. V gave up 6 bases and J gave up 6 bases, with 9 bases separating them.

The rearrangement uses TRBV11-2 and TRBJ2-3; TRBD2 is a possible D gene (7 bases). Germline V CDR1 and CDR2: SGHAT, FQNNGV. Trimming cost V 1 base and J 4 bases, with 9 bases left between them. The CDR3 loop spans 14 amino acids. In DNA form, the CDR3 reads TGTGCCAGCAGCTTAGGGCGGGGGCCAGATACGCAGTATTTT. Translation: CASSLGRGPDTQYF.

This clonotype was counted a few times. V is TRBV29-1 and J is TRBJ2-7, with 8 bases fitting TRBD1. Germline assignment: CDR1 SQVTM and CDR2 ANQGSEA. The length of the CDR3 is 13 residues. J gave up 5 bases and V 5 bases, and 8 bases lay outside the gene matches. CDR3 coding DNA: TGCAGCGTTCCTAAGACAGGGGAGGACGAGCAGTACTTC. Translating it yields CSVPKTGEDEQYF.

As DNA, the CDR3 is TGTGCCATCAGTCTAGCGGGGGGTCTCAACGAGCAGTACTTC. Its translation: CAISLAGGLNEQYF. This chain uses TRBV10-3 with TRBJ2-7, with TRBD2 matching 11 bases. The CDR3 is 14 amino acids. Germline CDR1 ENHRY, CDR2 SYGVKD. Trimming removed 5 bases from V and 5 bases from J; junction bases left unmatched: 5.

The rearrangement joins TRBV2 to TRBJ2-3; 8 bases are shared with TRBD1. With V trimmed by 3 bases and J by 2 bases, 4 bases remained unmatched. Germline CDR1 SNHLY, CDR2 FYNNEI. The CDR3 has 15 amino acids. The CDR3 sequence is CASSDGQGITDTQYF. The DNA for the CDR3 is TGTGCCAGCAGTGATGGACAGGGAATCACAGATACGCAGTATTTT.

This clonotype was observed once. V and J are TRBV29-1 and TRBJ1-2, with 7 nucleotides matching TRBD1. V trimming: 7 bases; J trimming: 1 base; junction bases outside the gene matches: 3. CDR3 length equals 12 residues. In germline, CDR1 is SQVTM, CDR2 ANQGSEA. The CDR3 coding sequence is TGCAGCGGAGGGGACAGTAACTATGGCTACACCTTC. Protein sequence: CSGGDSNYGYTF.

The chain recombines TRBV7-8 with TRBJ1-5; TRBD1 matches at 8 bases. This CDR3 region has 16 residues. The J segment lost 8 bases and the V segment lost 5 bases, leaving 14 bases of the junction unmatched. Per germline, CDR1 SGHVS and CDR2 FQNEAQ. CDR3 sequence reads: CASSREGQGARKPQHF. The DNA of the CDR3 is TGTGCCAGCAGCAGAGAAGGGCAGGGGGCGAGGAAGCCCCAGCATTTT.

The J gene is TRBJ2-2, the V gene TRBV30, with D perhaps matching TRBD2 (5 bases). CDR3 size: 14 residues. Germline V gene lookup returns CDR1 GTSNPN and CDR2 SVGIG (reference sequence). With 5 bases removed from V and 6 bases from J, the gap between germline ends came to 16 bases. The CDR3 here is CAWEAVGGPGELFF. The CDR3 bases are TGTGCCTGGGAAGCAGTTGGAGGCCCCGGGGAGCTGTTTTTT.

V and J are TRBV25-1 and TRBJ1-4; possible D gene TRBD1, 6 bases. From germline, CDR1 is MGHDK and CDR2 SYGVNS. The CDR3 contains 14 residues. V was trimmed by 4 bases and J by 5 bases, leaving 11 bases between them. Written as DNA, the CDR3 is TGTGCCAGCAGTGTAGGGGGGTTGAATGAAAAACTGTTTTTT. Its translation: CASSVGGLNEKLFF.

The chain links TRBV7-9 to TRBJ1-2; D not resolved. The CDR3 consists of 14 residues. Per the germline V gene, CDR1 is SEHNR and CDR2 is FQNEAQ (reference sequence). V gave up 1 base and J gave up 6 bases, with 12 bases separating them. The CDR3 loop reads CASSLESTQHGYTF. In DNA, the CDR3 is TGTGCCAGCAGCTTAGAGTCTACTCAACATGGCTACACCTTC.

V usage is TRBV4-2 and J usage is TRBJ1-2, with a possible D match to TRBD1 (6 bases). V was pared by 3 bases and J by 8 bases, with 19 bases between. The CDR3 extends over 15 amino acids. Germline CDR1 and CDR2: LGHNA and YNFKEQ. The CDR3 DNA is TGTGCCAGCAGCCATCTAAATACCGGACAGTCCGGCTACACCTTC. It translates to CASSHLNTGQSGYTF.

This chain uses TRBV11-2 with TRBJ2-1; D unclear. Germline CDR1 reads SGHAT; CDR2 reads FQNNGV. The germline V and J ends were trimmed by 3 bases and 3 bases, with 6 bases remaining between them. CDR3 length: 13 amino acids. The CDR3 region has the DNA TGTGCCAGCAGCTTGTCGTTCTACAATGAGCAGTTCTTC. It translates to CASSLSFYNEQFF.